Each of the 10 T cell receptor beta chains below was sequenced from the same sample in a study of T cells in localized non-small cell lung cancer. Method: immunoSEQ multiplex PCR; TCRdb's copy keeps in-frame clones and lacks some. The sample has approximately 89,000 clones; around 80% are singletons. Here the sequenced sample was PBMCs, taken before any cancer treatment. These receptors were taken from a man aged 40 to 70 with stage II squamous cell lung carcinoma.

J is TRBJ1-2 and V is TRBV30; D remains unclear. The CDR3 totals 12 residues. Germline lookup yields CDR1 GTSNPN and CDR2 SVGIG (reference sequence). Trimming shortened V by 3 bases and J by 4 bases, and 9 bases separated the two germline ends. The CDR3, as DNA: TGTGCCTGGAGACTTGCATCCTATGGCTACACCTTC. It encodes CAWRLASYGYTF.

As DNA, the CDR3 is TGCGCCAGCAGCTTGACTCTGGGACAGGGGGAAAATGGCTACACCTTC. This gives the protein CASSLTLGQGENGYTF. This chain links TRBV5-1 with TRBJ1-2; TRBD1 matches at 11 bases. Germline-derived CDR1 and CDR2 are SGHRS and YFSETQ. Germline trimming cut 1 base from V and 6 bases from J; bases unmatched to any gene: 8. The CDR3 sequence is 16 residues long.

The gene calls are TRBV27 and TRBJ1-2; TRBD1 is a possible D gene (6 bases). Germline V gene data show CDR1 as MNHEY and CDR2 as SMNVEV (reference sequence). The CDR3 runs 14 residues. V lost 8 bases and J lost 0, with 13 bases in between. CDR3 coding DNA: TGTGCCAGCGGGGGACAAGGACCTAACTATGGCTACACCTTC. Its protein product is CASGGQGPNYGYTF.

This clone was seen just once. The rearrangement joins TRBV14 to TRBJ2-4; 7 positions match TRBD2. The CDR3 extends over 14 amino acids. Germline assignment: CDR1 SGHDN and CDR2 FVKESK. The V gene end was trimmed by 2 bases and the J gene end by 6 bases; junction bases not matched to a gene: 4. The CDR3 coding sequence is TGTGCCAGCAGCCAAAGCTCGGGAGGAAACATTCAGTACTTC. Encoded protein: CASSQSSGGNIQYF.

The gene calls are TRBV15 and TRBJ1-5; D perhaps matches TRBD1 (5 bases). The ends were cut back, 5 bases at V and 5 bases at J, with 13 bases in the middle. The CDR3 has 14 residues. The V gene's germline CDR1 is LNHNV and CDR2 YYDKDF (reference sequence). The DNA of the CDR3 is TGTGCCACCAGCGGCAGGACGGGACATCAGCCCCAGCATTTT. Encoded protein: CATSGRTGHQPQHF. The full variable domain, with the rest looked up from reference TRBV15 and TRBJ1-5, is DAMVIQNPRYQVTQFGKPVTLSCSQTLNHNVMYWYQQKSSQAPKLLFHYYDKDFNNEADTPDNFQSRRPNTSFCFLDIRSPGLGDTAMYLCATSGRTGHQPQHFGDGTRLSIL.

V gene TRBV5-1 combines with J gene TRBJ1-6, with D tentatively TRBD1 (5 bases). V was cut by 4 bases and J by 5 bases, with 19 bases left in between. The CDR3 loop spans 17 amino acids. Germline CDR1 is SGHRS and CDR2 is YFSETQ. CDR3 DNA: TGCGCCAGCAGCGTAGACCCCGGACGGACAAATAATTCACCCCTCCACTTT. Translation: CASSVDPGRTNNSPLHF.

The chain employs TRBV5-1 and TRBJ1-2; tentatively, D is TRBD1 (5 bases). Deletions cut 2 bases from V and 3 bases from J, with 8 bases between. The CDR3 is made up of 13 amino acids. Germline CDR1 reads SGHRS; CDR2 reads YFSETQ. The CDR3: CASSLAGDYGYTF. CDR3 sequence (DNA): TGCGCCAGCAGCTTAGCGGGGGACTATGGCTACACCTTC. Full variable domain (missing parts from reference TRBV5-1 and TRBJ1-2): KAGVTQTPRYLIKTRGQQVTLSCSPISGHRSVSWYQQTPGQGLQFLFEYFSETQRNKGNFPGRFSGRQFSNSRSEMNVSTLELGDSALYLCASSLAGDYGYTFGSGTRLTVV.

The V and J genes are TRBV28 and TRBJ1-3; D remains ambiguous. The CDR3 contains 17 residues. The ends were cut back, 4 bases at V and 0 bases at J, with 16 bases in the middle. Germline CDR1 reads MDHEN; CDR2 reads SYDVKM. Here the CDR3 reads CASSSPQMVSSGNTIYF. Here the CDR3 DNA reads TGTGCCAGCAGTTCCCCCCAGATGGTGAGCTCTGGAAACACCATATATTTT.

This clone showed up just a few times. The genes are TRBV19 and TRBJ2-7; TRBD2 matches 11 bases. Germline V lookup: CDR1 LNHDA, CDR2 SQIVND (reference sequence). This CDR3 is 15 amino acids long. The junction had 7 bases not matched to a gene; V was cut back by 6 bases and J by 3 bases. The DNA of the CDR3 is TGTGCCAGTAGCCTACTAGCGGGGGCCCTCTACGAGCAGTACTTC. Its translation: CASSLLAGALYEQYF.

The chain couples TRBV5-1 to TRBJ1-2; no clear D gene. The CDR3 has 12 amino acids. CDR1 and CDR2 (germline): SGHRS, YFSETQ. Trimming cost V 0 bases and J 7 bases, with 7 bases left between them. CDR3 coding DNA: TGCGCCAGCAGCTTGGAGGGTCTTGGCTACACCTTC. Protein sequence: CASSLEGLGYTF.